These T cell receptor beta chains were read from a single sample in a study of T cell changes during pregnancy in multiple sclerosis. Data came from immunoSEQ multiplex PCR; TCRdb stores just in-frame clones and leaves some out. The sample holds fewer than 20,000 clones, roughly nine tenths seen once. The material sequenced was CD8+ T cells from peripheral blood mononuclear cells, taken in the second trimester of pregnancy. These TCRs come from a female donor in good health, enrolled as a control in a pregnancy study. Both conserved end residues are part of each CDR3. The D gene is left open where the match is weak. Some rows have no size entry. The others give once, few or many, or a class for an expanded clone.

clone size	J gene	V gene	D gene	CDR3 DNA	CDR3 protein
-	TRBJ2-5	TRBV7-9	TRBD1	TGTGCCAGCAGCCCCAAAGGACAGGGCAGGGAGACCCAGTACTTC	CASSPKGQGRETQYF
-	TRBJ2-7	TRBV19	-	TGTGCCAGTAGCCAGGGGAGCGAGCAGTACTTC	CASSQGSEQYF
-	TRBJ1-1	TRBV19	-	TGTGCCAGTACCCTCAACACTGAAGCTTTCTTT	CASTLNTEAFF
-	TRBJ1-2	TRBV7-9	-	TGTGCCAGCAGCGGAAGGACAGAAATCTATGGCTACACCTTC	CASSGRTEIYGYTF
-	TRBJ1-1	TRBV19	-	TGTGCCAGTAGTCTGACAAAGAACACTGAAGCTTTCTTT	CASSLTKNTEAFF
-	TRBJ2-1	TRBV19	TRBD2	TGTGCCAGTAGTCTAAGCGGGGGAATCTACAATGAGCAGTTCTTC	CASSLSGGIYNEQFF
-	TRBJ2-1	TRBV27	-	TGTGCCAGCAGTGGGGGCGGGGGCCCGAGCTCCTACAATGAGCAGTTCTTC	CASSGGGGPSSYNEQFF
-	TRBJ2-3	TRBV7-6	TRBD2	TGTGCCAGCAGCAAAAGTAGCGGGACTAGCACAGATACGCAGTATTTT	CASSKSSGTSTDTQYF
-	TRBJ1-1	TRBV2	TRBD1	TGTGCCAGCAGGACAGGGCCCGAAGCTTTCTTT	CASRTGPEAFF
-	TRBJ2-2	TRBV6-5	-	TGTGCCAGCAGTTACTCAAAGGGGGCCGGGGAGCTGTTTTTT	CASSYSKGAGELFF
-	TRBJ1-2	TRBV10-3	-	TGTGCCATCAGAGACGAGACAGGCTATGGCTACACCTTC	CAIRDETGYGYTF
-	TRBJ2-6	TRBV12-5	-	TGTGCTAGTGGTTTGGTATGGGGCAGGGGTTTAGACGGGGCCAACGTCCTGACTTTC	CASGLVWGRGLDGANVLTF
once	TRBJ1-2	TRBV7-3	-	TGTGCCAGCAGCCCGGGACACCTGGACTATGGCTACACCTTC	CASSPGHLDYGYTF
-	TRBJ1-1	TRBV5-4	-	TGTGCCAGCGTATCCTTCCCGAGCGGTATGAACACTGAAGCTTTCTTT	CASVSFPSGMNTEAFF
-	TRBJ1-1	TRBV6-5	-	TGTGCCAGCAGTTTGGGCCCAGGGGTGACTCCTGAAGCTTTCTTT	CASSLGPGVTPEAFF
-	TRBJ1-5	TRBV6-6	-	TGTGCCAGCAGTTACGAGGGAGGCAATCAGCCCCAGCATTTT	CASSYEGGNQPQHF
-	TRBJ2-7	TRBV28	-	TGTGCCAGCAGTTTACTCAGCTCCTACGAGCAGTACTTC	CASSLLSSYEQYF
-	TRBJ2-5	TRBV6-6	TRBD1	TGTGCCAGCAAACCGGGACAGGGTGAGGAGACCCAGTACTTC	CASKPGQGEETQYF
-	TRBJ1-1	TRBV9	-	TGTGCCAGCAGCGAAGACGACACCCTTGAAGCTTTCTTT	CASSEDDTLEAFF
once	TRBJ2-7	TRBV28	-	TGTGCCAGCACGGAGCGGCCTTCCTACGAGCAGTACTTC	CASTERPSYEQYF
-	TRBJ1-6	TRBV28	-	TGTGCCAGCAATTACCGTTCGGATTCACCCCTCCACTTT	CASNYRSDSPLHF
-	TRBJ1-2	TRBV19	TRBD1	TGTGCCAGTAGTATGGAAAAAGGGACAGCTCCCATCTATGGCTACACCTTC	CASSMEKGTAPIYGYTF
-	TRBJ1-6	TRBV27	TRBD1	TGTGCCAGCAGTTTATGGACAGGGTTCAGGTCACCCCTCCACTTT	CASSLWTGFRSPLHF
-	TRBJ2-5	TRBV5-8	TRBD2	TGTGCCAGCAGCTTGTACGTAATAGCGGGTTTAGAGACCCAGTACTTC	CASSLYVIAGLETQYF
-	TRBJ2-3	TRBV30	TRBD1	TGTGCCTGGGATAGGGGGACAGGGGGCACAGATACGCAGTATTTT	CAWDRGTGGTDTQYF
-	TRBJ2-1	TRBV6-1	-	TGTGCCAGCAGTGAATCCGAGGTGAATGAGCAGTTCTTC	CASSESEVNEQFF
-	TRBJ1-6	TRBV19	-	TGTGCCAGTAGTACCCAACAGGGTAATTCACCCCTCCACTTT	CASSTQQGNSPLHF
-	TRBJ2-1	TRBV25-1	TRBD1	TGTGCCAGCAGTGAATTTGGGGACAGCAATGAGCAGTTCTTC	CASSEFGDSNEQFF
-	TRBJ1-5	TRBV10-3	-	TGTGCCATCAGCCTGACAGGAGATAGCAATCAGCCCCAGCATTTT	CAISLTGDSNQPQHF
-	TRBJ2-6	TRBV10-3	-	TGTGCCATCCCAGGGGTCTCTGGGGCCAACGTCCTGACTTTC	CAIPGVSGANVLTF
-	TRBJ1-2	TRBV20-1	-	TGCAGTGCCGACGGGGGTGGCTACACCTTC	CSADGGGYTF
once	TRBJ2-1	TRBV27	-	TGTGCCAGCAGTTTACCCGGAGAAAGTGAGCAGTTCTTC	CASSLPGESEQFF
-	TRBJ2-1	TRBV11-3	-	TGTGCCAGCAGCCTGAGGGAGGAGCAGTTCTTC	CASSLREEQFF
once	TRBJ2-3	TRBV9	-	TGTGCCAGCTCGCGAGGTCGCACAGATACGCAGTATTTT	CASSRGRTDTQYF
-	TRBJ2-7	TRBV7-6	-	TGTGCCAGCAGCCCTCATGAGTCCTACGAGCAGTACTTC	CASSPHESYEQYF
medium-sized	TRBJ1-2	TRBV5-6	-	TGTGCCAGCAGGGATGACAGGCTAGTCTATGGCTACACCTTC	CASRDDRLVYGYTF
-	TRBJ2-7	TRBV6-1	TRBD1	TGTGCCAGCAGTGAAACATTAAGGGACAGTCCCTACGAGCAGTACTTC	CASSETLRDSPYEQYF
-	TRBJ2-1	TRBV1	-	TGCACCAGCAGCCGGGTGACCGGACTAGCGGTGGATGAGCAGTTCTTC	CTSSRVTGLAVDEQFF
-	TRBJ2-5	TRBV10-3	-	TGTGCCATCAGACCCCTAGCTCACGGCGAGACCCAGTACTTC	CAIRPLAHGETQYF
-	TRBJ2-3	TRBV10-3	-	TGTGCCATCAGTGACGCAGATACGCAGTATTTT	CAISDADTQYF
-	TRBJ2-1	TRBV5-1	TRBD2	TGCGCCAGCAGCTCCAGCGGGGCCCTAGGCCGGGAGCAGTTCTTC	CASSSSGALGREQFF
-	TRBJ1-2	TRBV19	-	TGTGCCAGTAGTTCACTCCTACAGGGTGATGCAGGTGGCTACACCTTC	CASSSLLQGDAGGYTF
-	TRBJ2-3	TRBV7-8	-	TGTGCCAGCAGCGCCCTTATTGGGGGCCTAATTGGCACAGATACGCAGTATTTT	CASSALIGGLIGTDTQYF
once	TRBJ2-2	TRBV6-1	-	TGTGCCAGCAGTGACGACACACCGACCGGGGAGCTGTTTTTT	CASSDDTPTGELFF